The present entry profiles one T cell receptor (beta chain) with its context. Germline V gene sequence: CDR1 SGHVS, CDR2 FQNEAQ. CDR3 length: 16 amino acids. The junction had 9 bases not matched to a gene; V was cut back by 5 bases and J by 2 bases. The data are from a study of blood T cells in healthy people across ages. Next came a second PCR, run for about 7 to 12 cycles, which used a sample-barcoded 5' primer along with a J-beta primer mix. Each CDR3 protein gets one entry after TCRdb re-called the 5' RACE reads with MiXCR. The data show just over 800,000 distinct CDR3 sequences, with 55% to 65% seen just once and 28% held by the top ten. Caucasian, healthy and from Russia, the donors were aged between 6 and 90. At least 5 micrograms of total RNA were extracted per sample.

Sequencing used blood. The clonotype originates from a man between 25 and 39 years old in good health. The chain is built from TRBV7-8 and TRBJ2-3; 8 nucleotides align to TRBD1. For the CDR3, the DNA is TGTGCCAGCAGCCTTAGCCGGGACAGGTACACAGATACGCAGTATTTT. It encodes CASSLSRDRYTDTQYF.